This entry lists 29 T cell receptor beta chains sequenced from one sample in a study of shared clonotypes between healthy human individuals. The table came from immunoSEQ multiplex PCR; TCRdb's copy has only in-frame clones and leaves some out. The table shows about half a million clones, with 70% to 80% occurring only once. Sequences were obtained from PBMCs. These receptors were taken from a woman aged 40 to 49 in good health. Some clones in this sample may be carry-over from other donors' samples.

This clone was counted once. The chain recombines TRBV18 with TRBJ2-7; 9 bases line up with TRBD1. The CDR3 is 14 amino acids. CDR1 is KGHSH and CDR2 is LQKENI in the germline V gene. The junction had 1 base not matched to a gene; V was cut back by 2 bases and J by 2 bases. The CDR3 loop reads CASSPTGGAYEQYF. The DNA of the CDR3 is TGTGCCAGCTCACCAACAGGGGGCGCCTACGAGCAGTACTTC.

The gene calls are TRBV5-1 and TRBJ2-2; no clear D. Trimming shortened V by 0 bases and J by 5 bases, and 11 bases separated the two germline ends. The CDR3 extends over 15 amino acids. From germline, CDR1 is SGHRS and CDR2 YFSETQ. CDR3 bases: TGCGCCAGCAGCTTGGATGCCCTCGGGACCGGGGAGCTGTTTTTT. It translates to CASSLDALGTGELFF.

The sample holds many counts of this clone. This sequence joins TRBV7-9 and TRBJ2-2, with unresolved D. This CDR3 is built from 14 residues. Germline lookup yields CDR1 SEHNR and CDR2 FQNEAQ (reference sequence). Trimming took 5 bases from V and 1 from J, leaving 8 bases between them. As DNA, the CDR3 is TGTGCCAGCAGCCAACGATGGAACACCGGGGAGCTGTTTTTT. Translating it yields CASSQRWNTGELFF.

This clone was counted only a few times. The CDR3 reads CASSLGTATNEKLFF. In DNA, the CDR3 is TGTGCCAGTAGTCTAGGGACGGCGACGAATGAAAAACTGTTTTTT. This chain connects TRBV19 to TRBJ1-4; perhaps TRBD1 as D (5 bases). Trimming stripped 5 bases from V and 5 bases from J, with 15 bases between. CDR3 size: 15 residues. The germline gives CDR1 LNHDA, CDR2 SQIVND (reference sequence).

The CDR3 coding sequence is TGTGCCAGCAGCCCTCAGGGGAGCTCCTACAATGAGCAGTTCTTC. Protein: CASSPQGSSYNEQFF. V usage is TRBV7-2 and J usage is TRBJ2-1; possibly TRBD1 for D (6 bases). This CDR3 is built from 15 residues. Germline-derived CDR1 and CDR2 are SGHTA and FQGNSA. Between the trimmed V and J ends, which lost 5 bases and 0 bases, there was a span of 11 bases.

The chain is built from TRBV4-3 and TRBJ2-1; unclear D gene. V dropped 0 bases and J dropped 2 bases, with 14 bases sitting between them. Germline CDR1 is LGHNA and CDR2 is YSLEER. The CDR3 contains 17 residues. The CDR3 coding sequence is TGCGCCAGCAGCCAAGAGCCGGTAGAACCAACCTACAATGAGCAGTTCTTC. Its translation: CASSQEPVEPTYNEQFF.

This chain joins TRBV10-2 and TRBJ2-2, with 14 positions matching TRBD2. CDR1 is WSHSY, CDR2 SAAADI, per germline. Trimming removed 4 bases from V and 2 bases from J; junction bases left unmatched: 9. This CDR3 spans 19 amino acids. CDR3 residues: CASSGPGLAGVGNTGELFF. The CDR3 DNA sequence: TGCGCCAGCAGTGGACCGGGACTAGCGGGAGTAGGAAACACCGGGGAGCTGTTTTTT.

V usage is TRBV23-1 and J usage is TRBJ1-1, with D hard to call. TRBV23-1 is an ORF, and what it does is uncertain. Trimming stripped 7 bases from V and 7 bases from J, with 7 bases between. The CDR3 sequence is 10 residues long. CDR3 residues: CASIRIEAFF. CDR3 in DNA: TGCGCCAGCATTCGAATTGAAGCTTTCTTT.

A few counts support this clone. The chain combines TRBV9 with TRBJ2-7; D is unclear. The CDR3 contains 15 residues. Per the germline V gene, CDR1 is SGDLS and CDR2 is YYNGEE. V lost 1 base and J 0 bases, leaving 11 bases between the germline ends. CDR3 in amino acids: CASSVHPVSSYEQYF. As DNA, the CDR3 is TGTGCCAGCAGCGTACATCCGGTCAGCTCCTACGAGCAGTACTTC.

The genes are TRBV11-3 and TRBJ2-7; D remains ambiguous. There are 13 residues in the CDR3. Germline-derived CDR1 and CDR2 are SGHNT and YENEEA. Trimming removed 2 bases at V and 6 bases at J, with 11 bases between. The CDR3 reads CASSLSPLSEQYF. The CDR3 nucleotides read TGTGCCAGCAGCTTATCACCGCTCTCCGAGCAGTACTTC.

The CDR3 region is CASRRTGTGNEQFF. CDR3 sequence (DNA): TGTGCCAGCAGGAGGACAGGGACAGGCAATGAGCAGTTCTTC. This sequence joins TRBV28 and TRBJ2-1, with 8 nucleotides matching TRBD1. The CDR3 covers 14 residues. V lost 6 bases and J lost 6; bases outside the gene matches: 7. Germline V CDR1 and CDR2: MDHEN, SYDVKM.

This sequence joins TRBV7-6 and TRBJ2-3; 10 nucleotides line up with TRBD2. The ends lost 4 bases at V and 1 base at J; junction bases unmatched: 8. Germline assignment: CDR1 SGHVS and CDR2 FNYEAQ. CDR3 length equals 17 residues. CDR3 residues: CASSYHSGRVGTDTQYF. The CDR3 coding sequence is TGTGCCAGCAGCTACCACAGCGGGAGGGTTGGCACAGATACGCAGTATTTT.

The chain combines TRBV28 with TRBJ1-1, with 7 bases lining up with TRBD1. With V trimmed by 2 bases and J by 3 bases, 3 bases remained unmatched. The CDR3 extends over 14 amino acids. Germline CDR1 MDHEN, CDR2 SYDVKM. CDR3 DNA: TGTGCCAGCAGTTTAGCAGGGGGGGACACTGAAGCTTTCTTT. Its protein is CASSLAGGDTEAFF. The complete variable domain, with remaining parts taken from reference TRBV28 and TRBJ1-1, reads DVKVTQSSRYLVKRTGEKVFLECVQDMDHENMFWYRQDPGLGLRLIYFSYDVKMKEKGDIPEGYSVSREKKERFSLILESASTNQTSMYLCASSLAGGDTEAFFGQGTRLTVV.

The V and J genes are TRBV7-9 and TRBJ2-2, with D possibly TRBD2 on 6 matching bases. V lost 0 bases and J lost 9, with 8 bases in between. CDR1 is SEHNR, CDR2 FQNEAQ, per germline (reference sequence). The CDR3 loop spans 13 amino acids. CDR3 region: CASSLAAGRELFF. In nucleotides, the CDR3 is TGTGCCAGCAGCTTAGCTGCGGGAAGGGAGCTGTTTTTT. The full variable domain, with the rest looked up from reference TRBV7-9 and TRBJ2-2, is DTGVSQNPRHKITKRGQNVTFRCDPISEHNRLYWYRQTLGQGPEFLTYFQNEAQLEKSRLLSDRFSAERPKGSFSTLEIQRTEQGDSAMYLCASSLAAGRELFFGEGSRLTVL.

In this sample, this clone turned up many times. The chain has TRBV18 and TRBJ2-7; D is uncertain. V lost 5 bases to trimming and J lost 1 base, with 12 bases between them. The CDR3 spans 14 residues. Germline V CDR1 and CDR2: KGHSH, LQKENI. CDR3 sequence: CASSSADGSYEQYF. CDR3 nucleotide sequence: TGTGCCAGCTCATCCGCGGACGGGTCCTACGAGCAGTACTTC.

Concerning this clone itself: Other DNA sequences within the sample encode an identical CDR3. The chain joins TRBV9 to TRBJ2-5, with 7 bases that match TRBD2. The V gene's germline CDR1 is SGDLS and CDR2 YYNGEE. V lost 0 bases to trimming and J lost 4 bases; unmatched junction nucleotides: 3. The CDR3 covers 14 residues. The CDR3 coding sequence is TGTGCCAGCAGCGTAGCTCAGCGGGGAGAGACCCAGTACTTC. Encoded protein: CASSVAQRGETQYF.

This clone was counted only a few times. The V gene is TRBV7-3, the J gene TRBJ2-1, with 9 nucleotides matching TRBD2. CDR3 length: 15 residues. CDR1 and CDR2 (germline): SGHTA, FQGTGA. V lost 1 base, J lost 4 bases, and 2 bases stayed unmatched. In DNA, the CDR3 is TGTGCCAGCAGCTTAAGTAGCGGGAGTTACAATGAGCAGTTCTTC. Residues: CASSLSSGSYNEQFF.

The rearrangement links TRBV5-5 to TRBJ1-5; D gene ambiguous. The CDR3 spans 14 residues. Germline V gene sequence: CDR1 SGHKS, CDR2 YYEKEE (reference sequence). V lost 0 bases and J lost 5, with 9 bases in between. The CDR3 protein is CASSLEAGDQPQHF. Written as DNA, the CDR3 is TGTGCCAGCAGCTTGGAGGCAGGTGATCAGCCCCAGCATTTT. Complete variable domain (other parts from reference TRBV5-5 and TRBJ1-5): DAGVTQSPTHLIKTRGQQVTLRCSPISGHKSVSWYQQVLGQGPQFIFQYYEKEERGRGNFPDRFSARQFPNYSSELNVNALLLGDSALYLCASSLEAGDQPQHFGDGTRLSIL.

This chain joins TRBV10-1 and TRBJ2-2; D gene uncertain. This CDR3 region has 14 residues. CDR1 is WNHNN, CDR2 SYGVQD, per germline (reference sequence). Trimming cost V 0 bases and J 3 bases, with 5 bases left between them. In nucleotides, the CDR3 is TGCGCCAGCAGTGAGTCCTGGCACACCGGGGAGCTGTTTTTT. Encoded protein: CASSESWHTGELFF.

This clone occurred many times. The V gene is TRBV18, the J gene TRBJ2-7, with TRBD1 as a possible D gene (5 bases). The CDR3 runs to 14 residues. Trimming took off 4 bases at V and 3 bases at J, with 13 bases between the two ends. From germline, CDR1 is KGHSH and CDR2 LQKENI. CDR3 amino acids: CASSHDSHGYEQYF. The CDR3 DNA sequence: TGTGCCAGCTCACACGACAGTCACGGCTACGAGCAGTACTTC.

This clone was seen only a few times. The chain employs TRBV5-4 and TRBJ2-1; D gene uncertain. This CDR3 comprises 15 residues. Per germline, CDR1 SGHNT and CDR2 YYREEE (reference sequence). Trimming took 0 bases from V and 4 from J, leaving 11 bases between them. The CDR3 is CASSLESAGYNEQFF. CDR3 DNA: TGTGCCAGCAGCTTGGAATCGGCCGGATACAATGAGCAGTTCTTC.

The rearrangement joins TRBV7-9 to TRBJ2-1; 11 bases line up with TRBD2. Trimming removed 6 bases from V and 9 bases from J; junction bases left unmatched: 13. The V gene's germline CDR1 is SEHNR and CDR2 FQNEAQ (reference sequence). The CDR3 runs to 16 residues. CDR3 coding DNA: TGTGCCAGCAGGCCCTCGCCGGGACTAGCGGTTAGTGAGCAGTTCTTC. Amino acid sequence: CASRPSPGLAVSEQFF.

The chain carries TRBV6-5 and TRBJ1-5, with D uncertain. The CDR3 consists of 13 residues. Deletions cut 2 bases from V and 10 bases from J, with 12 bases between. Per germline, CDR1 MNHEY and CDR2 SVGAGI. This chain's CDR3 is CASSYVADDPQHF. DNA for the CDR3: TGTGCCAGCAGTTACGTCGCGGACGATCCCCAGCATTTT.

The chain has TRBV6-4 and TRBJ2-3; 8 bases align to TRBD2. The J segment lost 1 base and the V segment lost 6 bases, leaving 6 bases of the junction unmatched. The CDR3 covers 15 residues. CDR1 is MRHNA, CDR2 SNTAGT, per germline. CDR3 sequence (DNA): TGTGCCAGCAGCCCCTCAGCGGGAGGCACAGATACGCAGTATTTT. It codes for CASSPSAGGTDTQYF.

The rearrangement uses TRBV28 and TRBJ2-6, with 8 bases matching TRBD1. V dropped 3 bases and J dropped 2; count of bases not matched to a gene: 6. This CDR3 is 17 amino acids long. Germline-derived CDR1 and CDR2 are MDHEN and SYDVKM. Here the CDR3 DNA reads TGTGCCAGCAGTTTCGGACAGGGTATACCTGGGGCCAACGTCCTGACTTTC. This sequence encodes CASSFGQGIPGANVLTF.

The CDR3 loop is CDSSRRAYEQYF. In nucleotides, the CDR3 is TGTGACTCAAGCCGCCGGGCCTACGAGCAGTACTTC. The chain is built from TRBV19 and TRBJ2-7; D is unclear. The CDR3 consists of 12 residues. Germline V gene sequence: CDR1 LNHDA, CDR2 SQIVND (reference sequence).

V is TRBV9 and J is TRBJ2-7; 10 positions agree with TRBD1. Germline V lookup: CDR1 SGDLS, CDR2 YYNGEE. J gave up 5 bases and V 0 bases, and 5 bases lay outside the gene matches. The CDR3 runs 15 residues. CDR3 residues: CASSVEGQGRHEQYF. The DNA of the CDR3 is TGTGCCAGCAGCGTAGAGGGACAGGGGAGGCACGAGCAGTACTTC.

The chain is built from TRBV7-8 and TRBJ2-7; the D is unclear. This CDR3 region has 13 residues. Trimming shortened V by 4 bases and J by 3 bases, and 10 bases separated the two germline ends. Germline lookup yields CDR1 SGHVS and CDR2 FQNEAQ. DNA for the CDR3: TGTGCCAGCAGCTATCAGACCCGCTACGAGCAGTACTTC. Translated: CASSYQTRYEQYF.

The V gene is TRBV4-1, the J gene TRBJ2-7; TRBD2 aligns across 10 bases. CDR1 and CDR2 from the germline V gene are MGHRA and YSYEKL. The V segment lost 1 base and the J segment 4 bases; nucleotides outside the gene matches: 13. The CDR3 runs to 18 residues. The CDR3 nucleotides are TGCGCCAGCAGCCAAGGCCCCCCCCTAGCGGGAGCTTCTTACGAGCAGTACTTC. It encodes CASSQGPPLAGASYEQYF.